This T cell receptor (beta chain) is drawn from a study of blood T cell repertoires in COVID-19. Using immunoSEQ multiplex PCR, the repertoire was profiled, and TCRdb retains in-frame clones only, with some absent. The sample holds 200,000 to 250,000 clones, 87% seen once. Germline CDR1 reads SEHNR; CDR2 reads FQNEAQ (reference sequence). With 5 bases removed from V and 0 bases from J, the gap between germline ends came to 11 bases. CDR3 length: 14 residues. The source material was PBMCs or T cells enriched from blood (not recorded which). This sequence originates from a man younger than 45 who had recovered from COVID-19. J is TRBJ2-7 and V is TRBV7-9; possible D gene TRBD1, 5 bases. As DNA, the CDR3 is TGTGCCAGCAGCCATGACAGAAGCTCCTACGAGCAGTACTTC. This codes for CASSHDRSSYEQYF.